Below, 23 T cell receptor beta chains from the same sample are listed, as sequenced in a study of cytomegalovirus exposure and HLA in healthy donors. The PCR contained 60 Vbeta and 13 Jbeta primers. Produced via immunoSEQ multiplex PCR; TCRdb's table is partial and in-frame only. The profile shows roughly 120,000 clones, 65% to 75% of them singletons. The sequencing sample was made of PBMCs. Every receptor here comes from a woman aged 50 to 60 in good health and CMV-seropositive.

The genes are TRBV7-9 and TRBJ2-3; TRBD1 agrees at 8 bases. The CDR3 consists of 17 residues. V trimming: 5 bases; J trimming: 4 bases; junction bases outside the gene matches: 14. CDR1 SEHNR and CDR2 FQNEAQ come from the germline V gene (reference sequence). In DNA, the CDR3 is TGTGCCAGCAGCCCTGACCTTGGACAGGGAGGTCCAGATACGCAGTATTTT. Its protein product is CASSPDLGQGGPDTQYF.

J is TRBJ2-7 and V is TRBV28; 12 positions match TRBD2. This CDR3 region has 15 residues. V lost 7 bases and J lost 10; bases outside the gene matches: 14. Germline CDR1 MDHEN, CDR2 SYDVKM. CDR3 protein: CASNIQASGRAAQYF. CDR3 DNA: TGTGCCAGCAATATACAGGCTAGCGGGAGGGCCGCCCAGTACTTC.

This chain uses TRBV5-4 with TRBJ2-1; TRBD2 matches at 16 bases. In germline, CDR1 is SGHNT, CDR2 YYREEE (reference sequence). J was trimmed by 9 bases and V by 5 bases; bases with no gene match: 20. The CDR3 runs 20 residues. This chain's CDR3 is CASSRARGLAGGPPAVEQFF. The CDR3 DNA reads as TGTGCCAGCAGTCGCGCAAGGGGACTAGCGGGAGGGCCACCTGCAGTTGAGCAGTTCTTC.

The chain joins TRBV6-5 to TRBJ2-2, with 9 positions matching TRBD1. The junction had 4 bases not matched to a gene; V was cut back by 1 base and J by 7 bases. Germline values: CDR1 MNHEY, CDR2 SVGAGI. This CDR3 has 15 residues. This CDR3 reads CASSYFGQGHGELFF. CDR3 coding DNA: TGTGCCAGCAGTTACTTCGGACAGGGGCACGGGGAGCTGTTTTTT.

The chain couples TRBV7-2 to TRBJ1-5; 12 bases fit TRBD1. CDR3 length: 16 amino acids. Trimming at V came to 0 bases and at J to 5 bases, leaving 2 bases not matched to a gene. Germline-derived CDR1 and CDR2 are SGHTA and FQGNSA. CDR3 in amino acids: CASSLAGTGGYQPQHF. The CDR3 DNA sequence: TGTGCCAGCAGCTTAGCCGGGACAGGGGGCTATCAGCCCCAGCATTTT.

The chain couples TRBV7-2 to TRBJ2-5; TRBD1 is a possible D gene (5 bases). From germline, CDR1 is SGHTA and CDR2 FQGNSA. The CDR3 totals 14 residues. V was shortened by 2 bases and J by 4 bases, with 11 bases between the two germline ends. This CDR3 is CASSLKGLRETQYF. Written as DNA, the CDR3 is TGTGCCAGCAGCTTAAAGGGGTTGCGAGAGACCCAGTACTTC.

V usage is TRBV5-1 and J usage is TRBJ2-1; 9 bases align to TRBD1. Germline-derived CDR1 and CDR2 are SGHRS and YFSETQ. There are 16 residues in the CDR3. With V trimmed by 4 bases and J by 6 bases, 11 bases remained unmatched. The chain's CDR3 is CASSTGQGPRGNEQFF. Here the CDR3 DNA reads TGCGCCAGCAGCACTGGACAGGGGCCGAGAGGCAATGAGCAGTTCTTC.

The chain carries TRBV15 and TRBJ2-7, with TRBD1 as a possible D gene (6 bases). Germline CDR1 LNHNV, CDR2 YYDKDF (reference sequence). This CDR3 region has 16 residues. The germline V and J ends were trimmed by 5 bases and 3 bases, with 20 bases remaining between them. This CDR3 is CATSGYQGSPSYEQYF. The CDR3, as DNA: TGTGCCACCAGCGGTTACCAGGGGTCACCAAGCTACGAGCAGTACTTC.

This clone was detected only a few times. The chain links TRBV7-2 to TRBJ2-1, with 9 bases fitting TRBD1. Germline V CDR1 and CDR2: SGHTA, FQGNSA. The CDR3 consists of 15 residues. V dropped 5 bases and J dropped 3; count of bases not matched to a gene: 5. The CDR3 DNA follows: TGTGCCAGCAGCCCCGGGACAGGGCTCTACAATGAGCAGTTCTTC. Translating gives CASSPGTGLYNEQFF. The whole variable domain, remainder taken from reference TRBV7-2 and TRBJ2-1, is GAGVSQSPSNKVTEKGKDVELRCDPISGHTALYWYRQSLGQGLEFLIYFQGNSAPDKSGLPSDRFSAERTGGSVSTLTIQRTQQEDSAVYLCASSPGTGLYNEQFFGPGTRLTVL.

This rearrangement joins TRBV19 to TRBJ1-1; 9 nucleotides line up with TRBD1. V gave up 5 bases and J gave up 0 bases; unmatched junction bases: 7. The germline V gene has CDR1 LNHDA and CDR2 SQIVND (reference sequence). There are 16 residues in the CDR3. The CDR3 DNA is TGTGCCAGTAGTGCTACAGGGGGCGGAATGAACACTGAAGCTTTCTTT. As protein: CASSATGGGMNTEAFF.

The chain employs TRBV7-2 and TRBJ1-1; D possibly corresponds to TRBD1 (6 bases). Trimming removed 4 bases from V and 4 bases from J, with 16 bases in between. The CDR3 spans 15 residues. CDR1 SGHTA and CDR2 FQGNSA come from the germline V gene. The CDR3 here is CASSSQGGAVTEAFF. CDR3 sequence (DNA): TGTGCCAGCAGCTCACAAGGGGGGGCGGTCACTGAAGCTTTCTTT.

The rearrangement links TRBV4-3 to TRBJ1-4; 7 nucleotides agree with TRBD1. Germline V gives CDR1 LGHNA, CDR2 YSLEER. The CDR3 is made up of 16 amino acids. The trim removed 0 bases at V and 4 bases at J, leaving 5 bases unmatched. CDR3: CASSQDRAGGNEKLFF. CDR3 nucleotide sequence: TGCGCCAGCAGCCAAGATCGGGCAGGGGGTAATGAAAAACTGTTTTTT.

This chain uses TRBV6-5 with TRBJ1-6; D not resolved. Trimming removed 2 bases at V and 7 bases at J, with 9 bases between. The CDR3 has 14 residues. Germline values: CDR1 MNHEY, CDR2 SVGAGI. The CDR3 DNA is TGTGCCAGCAGTTACCGGGAGGAGAATTCACCCCTCCACTTT. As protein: CASSYREENSPLHF.

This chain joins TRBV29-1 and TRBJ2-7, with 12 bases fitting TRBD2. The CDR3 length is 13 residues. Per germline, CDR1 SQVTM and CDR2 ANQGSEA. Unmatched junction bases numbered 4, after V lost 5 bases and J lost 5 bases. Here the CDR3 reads CSVRTSGENEQYF. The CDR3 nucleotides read TGCAGCGTTCGGACTAGCGGGGAAAACGAGCAGTACTTC.

The CDR3 DNA follows: TGTGCCAGCAGTATAGCGGGGATCTACGAGCAGTACTTC. Encoded protein: CASSIAGIYEQYF. The chain combines TRBV6-1 with TRBJ2-7, with 8 bases fitting TRBD2. This CDR3 spans 13 amino acids. The V gene end was trimmed by 5 bases and the J gene end by 3 bases; junction bases not matched to a gene: 3. CDR1 is MNHNS and CDR2 is SASEGT in the germline V gene.

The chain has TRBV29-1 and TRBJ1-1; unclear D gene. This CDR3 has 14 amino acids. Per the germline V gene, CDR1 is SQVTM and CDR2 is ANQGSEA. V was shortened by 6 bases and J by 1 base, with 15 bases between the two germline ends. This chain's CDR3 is CSVRRMGENTEAFF. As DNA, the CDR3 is TGCAGCGTAAGACGAATGGGAGAGAACACTGAAGCTTTCTTT.

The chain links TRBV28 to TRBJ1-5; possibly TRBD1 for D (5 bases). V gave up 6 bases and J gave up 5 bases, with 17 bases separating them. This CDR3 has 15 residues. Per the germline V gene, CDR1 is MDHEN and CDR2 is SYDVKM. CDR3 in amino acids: CASSPLGGVDQPQHF. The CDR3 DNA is TGTGCCAGCAGCCCCCTCGGAGGGGTAGATCAGCCCCAGCATTTT.

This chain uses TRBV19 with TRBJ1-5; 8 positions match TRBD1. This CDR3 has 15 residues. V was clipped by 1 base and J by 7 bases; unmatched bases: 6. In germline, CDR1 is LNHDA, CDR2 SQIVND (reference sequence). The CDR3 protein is CASSIGAGGLQPQHF. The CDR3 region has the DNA TGTGCCAGTAGTATAGGAGCAGGGGGCTTGCAGCCCCAGCATTTT.

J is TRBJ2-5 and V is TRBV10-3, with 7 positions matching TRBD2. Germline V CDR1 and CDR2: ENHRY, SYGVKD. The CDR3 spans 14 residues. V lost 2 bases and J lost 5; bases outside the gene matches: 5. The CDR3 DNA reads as TGTGCCATCAGTGAGCGGGGGGTGGACGAGACCCAGTACTTC. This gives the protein CAISERGVDETQYF.

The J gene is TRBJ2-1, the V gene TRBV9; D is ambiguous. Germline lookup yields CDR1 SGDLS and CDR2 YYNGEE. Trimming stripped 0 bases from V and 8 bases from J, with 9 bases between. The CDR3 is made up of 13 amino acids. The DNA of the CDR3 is TGTGCCAGCAGCGTAGCCCGCACAGATGAGCAGTTCTTC. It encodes CASSVARTDEQFF.

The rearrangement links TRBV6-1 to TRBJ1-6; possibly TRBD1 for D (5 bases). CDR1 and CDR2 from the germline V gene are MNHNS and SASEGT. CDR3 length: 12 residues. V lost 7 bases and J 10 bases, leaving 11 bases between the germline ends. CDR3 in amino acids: CASIRVGSPLHF. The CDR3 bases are TGTGCCAGCATCAGGGTAGGATCACCCCTCCACTTT.

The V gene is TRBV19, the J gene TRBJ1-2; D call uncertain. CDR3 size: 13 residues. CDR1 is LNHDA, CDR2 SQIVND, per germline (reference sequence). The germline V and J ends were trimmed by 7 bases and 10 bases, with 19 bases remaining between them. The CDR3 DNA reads TGTGCCAGTACCGATCGAAACGCAAACTCCTACACCTTC. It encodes CASTDRNANSYTF.

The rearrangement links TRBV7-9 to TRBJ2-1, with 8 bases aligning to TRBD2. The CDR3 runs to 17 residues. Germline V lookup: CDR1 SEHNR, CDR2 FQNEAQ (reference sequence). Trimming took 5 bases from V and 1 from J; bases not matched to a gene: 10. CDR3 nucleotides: TGTGCCAGCAGCCCGGTTACGGGAGGGCCTTCCTACAATGAGCAGTTCTTC. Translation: CASSPVTGGPSYNEQFF.